A single sample gave rise to the 17 T cell receptor beta chains below, sequenced in a study of T cell responses to AZD1222 COVID-19 vaccine. Repertoires were generated with immunoSEQ multiplex PCR, while TCRdb's copy carries only in-frame clones and drops some. The sample records about 200,000 clones, about 94% being singletons. This material consisted of peripheral blood, taken 28 days after the second dose of the MenACWY control vaccine. These receptor sequences come from an adult who received the MenACWY meningococcal vaccine as a control.

In its sample, this clone was seen a few times. The CDR3 DNA reads TGCGCCAGCAGCTCCCGGCTAGCGGGGACCCAAGAGACCCAGTACTTC. It specifies CASSSRLAGTQETQYF. The chain has TRBV4-1 and TRBJ2-5, with 9 bases identical to TRBD2. CDR1 MGHRA and CDR2 YSYEKL come from the germline V gene. This CDR3 has 16 amino acids. Trimming cost V 5 bases and J 1 base; bases outside gene matches: 8.

J is TRBJ2-2 and V is TRBV27; 9 nucleotides line up with TRBD2. V trimming: 1 base; J trimming: 5 bases; junction bases outside the gene matches: 5. CDR1 and CDR2 from the germline V gene are MNHEY and SMNVEV (reference sequence). The CDR3 spans 16 residues. The CDR3, as DNA: TGTGCCAGCAGTTTATGGGGACTAGCAGGTACCGGGGAGCTGTTTTTT. Its protein product is CASSLWGLAGTGELFF.

V is TRBV3-1 (or the pseudogene TRBV3-2) and J is TRBJ2-7, with 7 positions matching TRBD2. V lost 3 bases and J lost 2; bases outside the gene matches: 7. Germline values: CDR1 LGHDT, CDR2 YNNKEL (reference sequence). The CDR3 is 15 residues long. The CDR3 bases are TGTGCCAGCAGCCAGGGGCTAGCGGTCCCCTACGAGCAGTACTTC. The encoded protein is CASSQGLAVPYEQYF.

The chain uses TRBV3-1 (or the pseudogene TRBV3-2) and TRBJ1-3; D is unclear. Germline V CDR1 and CDR2: LGHDT, YNNKEL (reference sequence). The CDR3 length is 13 residues. Trimming removed 5 bases at V and 0 bases at J, with 5 bases between. The CDR3: CASSRDSGNTIYF. The CDR3 coding sequence is TGTGCCAGCAGCAGGGACTCTGGAAACACCATATATTTT.

The J gene is TRBJ1-1, the V gene TRBV7-6, with 9 bases fitting TRBD1. The V and J ends lost 0 bases and 11 bases, in that order; junction bases with no gene match: 7. There are 14 residues in the CDR3. From germline, CDR1 is SGHVS and CDR2 FNYEAQ. CDR3 protein: CASSLAGGTGSAFF. The CDR3 region has the DNA TGTGCCAGCAGCTTAGCGGGGGGGACAGGGTCGGCTTTCTTT.

The V call is TRBV15, the J call TRBJ2-7; D remains unclear. CDR3 size: 14 residues. Trimming took 1 base from V and 6 from J, leaving 13 bases between them. Germline CDR1 reads LNHNV; CDR2 reads YYDKDF (reference sequence). The CDR3 nucleotides are TGTGCCACCAGCAGAGTATCAGGTAACGGCGAGCAGTACTTC. Residues: CATSRVSGNGEQYF.

This rearrangement joins TRBV9 to TRBJ1-5; a possible D gene is TRBD1 (5 bases). V lost 6 bases and J 4 bases, leaving 11 bases between the germline ends. CDR1 is SGDLS and CDR2 is YYNGEE in the germline V gene. This CDR3 comprises 13 residues. The CDR3 region is CASTLGQNQPQHF. CDR3 nucleotide sequence: TGTGCCAGCACCTTGGGGCAGAATCAGCCCCAGCATTTT.

The V gene is TRBV29-1, the J gene TRBJ2-1; tentative D call: TRBD1 (5 bases). CDR1 and CDR2 (germline): SQVTM, ANQGSEA. V dropped 6 bases and J dropped 3 bases, with 15 bases sitting between them. CDR3 length equals 14 residues. The CDR3 sequence is CSVARVSNYNEQFF. The CDR3 DNA reads as TGCAGCGTGGCCAGGGTATCGAACTACAATGAGCAGTTCTTC.

The chain combines TRBV7-2 with TRBJ2-3; either TRBD1 or TRBD2 may fit D (5 bases each). Trimming took 0 bases from V and 1 from J, leaving 5 bases between them. Germline CDR1 and CDR2: SGHTA and FQGNSA. The CDR3 spans 14 residues. The DNA of the CDR3 is TGTGCCAGCAGCTTAGCGGGGGGCACAGATACGCAGTATTTT. It codes for CASSLAGGTDTQYF.

Regarding this clone: Other DNA sequences in this sample translate to the same CDR3. The CDR3 reads CASSRDISYEQYF. The CDR3 bases are TGTGCCAGTAGCCGGGACATCTCCTACGAGCAGTACTTC. The V call is TRBV19, the J call TRBJ2-7; perhaps TRBD1 as D (6 bases). Between the trimmed V and J ends, which lost 6 bases and 0 bases, there was a span of 9 bases. From germline, CDR1 is LNHDA and CDR2 SQIVND (reference sequence). The CDR3 consists of 13 residues.

The gene calls are TRBV5-1 and TRBJ2-7; the D gene could be TRBD1 or TRBD2 (5 bases each). Germline V gene lookup returns CDR1 SGHRS and CDR2 YFSETQ. Trimming took off 3 bases at V and 3 bases at J, with 10 bases between the two ends. The CDR3 is 13 residues long. CDR3 nucleotide sequence: TGCGCCAGCAGCTCGAGAGGGGACTACGAGCAGTACTTC. It encodes CASSSRGDYEQYF.

Only a few counts were recorded for this clone. This sequence joins TRBV5-6 and TRBJ1-6; tentative D call: TRBD1 (6 bases). This CDR3 spans 16 amino acids. Per germline, CDR1 SGHDT and CDR2 YYEEEE. V lost 0 bases and J lost 5, with 12 bases in between. In nucleotides, the CDR3 is TGTGCCAGCAGCTTGGGCAGGGGTGGCAATAATTCACCCCTCCACTTT. It specifies CASSLGRGGNNSPLHF.

V usage is TRBV7-9 and J usage is TRBJ1-6, with 8 bases that match TRBD1. CDR3 length equals 14 residues. The J segment lost 9 bases and the V segment lost 5 bases, leaving 6 bases of the junction unmatched. Germline CDR1 is SEHNR and CDR2 is FQNEAQ (reference sequence). The CDR3 is CASSPTGASSPLHF. Here the CDR3 DNA reads TGTGCCAGCAGCCCGACAGGGGCCAGTTCACCCCTCCACTTT.

This chain uses TRBV24-1 with TRBJ1-2; 9 positions agree with TRBD1. V shed 4 bases, J shed 2 bases, and the junction held 4 bases outside the gene matches. Germline V CDR1 and CDR2: KGHDR, SFDVKD. This CDR3 contains 15 residues. CDR3 residues: CATSDPGQGNYGYTF. The CDR3 nucleotides read TGTGCCACCAGTGACCCAGGACAGGGGAACTATGGCTACACCTTC.

The chain joins TRBV6-2 or TRBV6-3 to TRBJ2-7; 7 nucleotides agree with TRBD1. V shed 1 base and J 4 bases; nucleotides not matched to a gene: 7. The CDR3 contains 15 residues. Germline values: CDR1 MNHEY, CDR2 SVGEGT. CDR3 residues: CASSYLRTGGYEQYF. Written as DNA, the CDR3 is TGTGCCAGCAGTTACTTGCGGACAGGTGGATACGAGCAGTACTTC.

CDR3 bases: TGTGCCAGCAGTCCTAACCGGGCTAGCGGAAAGACCCAGTACTTC. Protein sequence: CASSPNRASGKTQYF. This chain connects TRBV28 to TRBJ2-5; 7 bases agree with TRBD2. The CDR3 sequence is 15 residues long. Germline-derived CDR1 and CDR2 are MDHEN and SYDVKM. V dropped 5 bases and J dropped 6; count of bases not matched to a gene: 12.

A word on this clone: In the same sample, other DNA sequences code for this CDR3. The chain carries TRBV5-1 and TRBJ1-5; D is unresolved. Looked up from germline, CDR1 is SGHRS and CDR2 is YFSETQ. CDR3 size: 14 residues. The germline V and J ends were trimmed by 0 bases and 2 bases, with 6 bases remaining between them. The CDR3 region is CASSLDGRNQPQHF. CDR3 coding DNA: TGCGCCAGCAGCTTGGACGGACGCAATCAGCCCCAGCATTTT.